The 9 T cell receptor beta chains in this list originate from one sample, sequenced in a study of early T cells in non-severe SARS-CoV-2 infection. One entry per CDR3 protein, called by TCRdb with MiXCR from the 5' RACE reads. This repertoire shows more than 35,000 distinct CDR3 sequences, 5% to 6.5% found once; its top ten account for roughly 27%. Sequenced input: whole blood. Receptor source: an adult who was a healthcare worker with PCR-confirmed SARS-CoV-2 infection or an uninfected control (not recorded which).

This clonotype was counted a few times. The genes are TRBV20-1 and TRBJ2-4; 12 bases agree with TRBD1. The CDR3 spans 15 residues. V was pared by 2 bases and J by 6 bases, with 5 bases of the junction left unmatched. Germline CDR1 reads DFQATT; CDR2 reads SNEGSKA (reference sequence). CDR3 loop: CSARPGTGGLNIQYF. CDR3 DNA sequence: TGCAGTGCTAGACCGGGGACAGGGGGCCTAAACATTCAGTACTTC.

V and J are TRBV18 and TRBJ1-2; D is unclear. The V end was cut by 2 bases, the J end by 5 bases, with 12 bases between. CDR3 length equals 14 residues. Germline CDR1 reads KGHSH; CDR2 reads LQKENI. The CDR3 reads CASSPSDLQYGYTF. CDR3 nucleotides: TGTGCCAGCTCACCATCCGACCTGCAGTATGGCTACACCTTC.

This clonotype was seen repeatedly, ten times or more. V usage is TRBV12-3 or TRBV12-4 and J usage is TRBJ1-1, with D unresolved. The CDR3 is made up of 12 amino acids. The germline V and J ends were trimmed by 3 bases and 5 bases, with 7 bases remaining between them. CDR3 sequence: CASSFHGTEAFF. Written as DNA, the CDR3 is TGTGCCAGCAGTTTCCATGGGACTGAAGCTTTCTTT.

This clonotype occurred many times. V and J are TRBV20-1 and TRBJ2-1, with TRBD2 matching over 16 bases. The CDR3 is made up of 16 amino acids. The V segment lost 6 bases and the J segment 8 bases; nucleotides outside the gene matches: 10. Per the germline V gene, CDR1 is DFQATT and CDR2 is SNEGSKA (reference sequence). CDR3 nucleotides: TGCAGTGCCGGGGGACTAGCGGGAGGGCCAGACTATGAGCAGTTCTTC. Translating it yields CSAGGLAGGPDYEQFF.

This clonotype has a count of ten or more. The chain is built from TRBV20-1 and TRBJ2-7; 7 bases align to TRBD2. The CDR3 sequence is 15 residues long. CDR1 and CDR2 (germline): DFQATT, SNEGSKA (reference sequence). The V gene end was trimmed by 3 bases and the J gene end by 0 bases; junction bases not matched to a gene: 8. The DNA of the CDR3 is TGCAGTGCTAGTCGACTAGCTCAAAGCTCCTACGAGCAGTACTTC. The encoded protein is CSASRLAQSSYEQYF.

This clonotype has at least ten counts. V gene TRBV27 combines with J gene TRBJ1-1; 8 bases agree with TRBD1. This CDR3 is built from 18 residues. In germline, CDR1 is MNHEY, CDR2 SMNVEV (reference sequence). The V and J ends lost 3 bases and 0 bases, in that order; junction bases with no gene match: 12. In DNA, the CDR3 is TGTGCCAGCAGTTTGACCCGTCCGGACAGGGCAATGAACACTGAAGCTTTCTTT. Encoded protein: CASSLTRPDRAMNTEAFF.

This clonotype occurred many times. The rearrangement joins TRBV10-2 to TRBJ1-5; D call uncertain. The V end was cut by 3 bases, the J end by 3 bases, with 6 bases between. The CDR3 consists of 13 residues. Per germline, CDR1 WSHSY and CDR2 SAAADI. The CDR3 protein is CASSDFVNQPQHF. CDR3 in DNA: TGCGCCAGCAGTGATTTTGTCAATCAGCCCCAGCATTTT.

This clonotype was picked up many times. This CDR3 reads CASSPTSGRARMTDTQYF. In DNA form, the CDR3 reads TGTGCCAGCTCACCAACTAGCGGGAGGGCCAGGATGACAGATACGCAGTATTTT. This rearrangement joins TRBV18 to TRBJ2-3; TRBD2 agrees at 13 bases. The CDR3 has 18 amino acids. V dropped 2 bases and J dropped 3; count of bases not matched to a gene: 8. The germline V gene encodes CDR1 KGHSH and CDR2 LQKENI.

The table lists this clonotype with many counts. This chain links TRBV6-5 with TRBJ1-2; TRBD1 is a possible D gene (5 bases). V was shortened by 6 bases and J by 6 bases, with 14 bases between the two germline ends. The CDR3 length is 13 residues. CDR1 and CDR2 (germline): MNHEY, SVGAGI. The CDR3 nucleotides read TGTGCCAGCAGAACGCAGGGTGTTAATGGCTACACCTTC. It yields the protein CASRTQGVNGYTF.